A single sample gave rise to the 9 T cell receptor beta chains below, sequenced in a study of blood T cell repertoires in COVID-19. Profiling relied on immunoSEQ multiplex PCR, and the TCRdb table lists in-frame clones only, not all of them. This table has 98,000 or so clones, approximately 83% appearing once. Sequencing was carried out using peripheral blood. These receptors all come from a woman aged 70-85 years with acute or convalescent COVID-19.

This chain connects TRBV7-2 to TRBJ2-5, with 11 bases fitting TRBD2. The CDR3 spans 14 residues. The germline CDR1 and CDR2 sequences are SGHTA and FQGNSA. V lost 5 bases to trimming and J lost 7 bases; unmatched junction nucleotides: 6. The CDR3 bases are TGTGCCAGCAGCCTACTAGCGGGGGAGGGGACCCAGTACTTC. Its protein product is CASSLLAGEGTQYF.

This sequence joins TRBV19 and TRBJ2-5; the D is unclear. The ends were cut back, 2 bases at V and 1 base at J, with 8 bases in the middle. Germline loops: CDR1 LNHDA, CDR2 SQIVND (reference sequence). The CDR3 extends over 14 amino acids. This CDR3 is CASSIRQAQETQYF. In DNA form, the CDR3 reads TGTGCCAGTAGTATAAGGCAGGCCCAAGAGACCCAGTACTTC.

The V call is TRBV9, the J call TRBJ1-1; 7 bases are a match to TRBD1. The J segment lost 3 bases and the V segment lost 3 bases, leaving 5 bases of the junction unmatched. The germline CDR1 and CDR2 sequences are SGDLS and YYNGEE. The CDR3 contains 14 residues. This chain's CDR3 is CASSAGGKDTEAFF. The CDR3 bases are TGTGCCAGCAGCGCAGGGGGAAAGGACACTGAAGCTTTCTTT.

The rearrangement links TRBV27 to TRBJ1-6, with D perhaps TRBD1 (5 bases). V was cut by 4 bases and J by 0 bases, with 13 bases left in between. The CDR3 length is 17 residues. Per germline, CDR1 MNHEY and CDR2 SMNVEV (reference sequence). CDR3 residues: CASSWERGSSYNSPLHF. In nucleotides, the CDR3 is TGTGCCAGCAGTTGGGAACGGGGGAGCTCCTATAATTCACCCCTCCACTTT.

This chain uses TRBV28 with TRBJ2-7; 9 bases map to TRBD1. This CDR3 contains 15 residues. Germline V gene data show CDR1 as MDHEN and CDR2 as SYDVKM. The V segment lost 5 bases and the J segment 4 bases; nucleotides outside the gene matches: 9. As DNA, the CDR3 is TGTGCCAGCAGTCCACCGGGACAGGGAACGTACGAGCAGTACTTC. This sequence encodes CASSPPGQGTYEQYF.

The chain is built from TRBV30 and TRBJ1-2; 11 bases are shared with TRBD1. V lost 4 bases, J lost 8 bases, and 6 bases stayed unmatched. This CDR3 comprises 13 residues. Germline V CDR1 and CDR2: GTSNPN, SVGIG (reference sequence). The CDR3 nucleotides read TGTGCCTGGAACCTAGGACAGGGGGCGGGCTACACCTTC. Its translation is CAWNLGQGAGYTF.

V is TRBV5-5 and J is TRBJ1-2; D perhaps matches TRBD1 (6 bases). CDR1 SGHKS and CDR2 YYEKEE come from the germline V gene (reference sequence). This CDR3 contains 15 residues. With 0 bases removed from V and 2 bases from J, the gap between germline ends came to 11 bases. The CDR3 bases are TGTGCCAGCAGCTTGGCGCCGACAGGCAACTATGGCTACACCTTC. Translating it yields CASSLAPTGNYGYTF.

This clone was seen a handful of times. The chain joins TRBV18 to TRBJ2-7; 9 bases fit TRBD1. Germline trimming cut 3 bases from V and 1 base from J; bases unmatched to any gene: 4. The CDR3 has 15 amino acids. CDR1 and CDR2 (germline): KGHSH, LQKENI. This CDR3 is CASSPTGTGSYEQYV. CDR3 DNA sequence: TGTGCCAGCTCACCCACCGGGACAGGGTCCTACGAGCAGTACGTC.

This chain connects TRBV11-2 to TRBJ2-3; 7 bases match TRBD1. Trimming took 5 bases from V and 4 from J; bases not matched to a gene: 9. This CDR3 region has 15 residues. CDR1 is SGHAT, CDR2 FQNNGV, per germline. CDR3 nucleotides: TGTGCCAGCAGCGCCCTAACAGGGGTTGCAGATACGCAGTATTTT. Amino acid sequence: CASSALTGVADTQYF.